Following are 17 T cell receptor beta chains from one sample sequenced in a study of blood T cell repertoires in COVID-19. The protocol was immunoSEQ multiplex PCR, while the TCRdb copy is restricted to in-frame clones and leaves out a portion. The repertoire holds about 360,000 clones, more than 70% seen once, with approximately 3% in the top ten. Sequenced: peripheral blood. These receptors all stem from a man aged 25-40 years with active or convalescent COVID-19.

The rearrangement uses TRBV7-6 and TRBJ2-2, with D tentatively TRBD1 (6 bases). The ends were cut back, 2 bases at V and 10 bases at J, with 14 bases in the middle. Germline loops: CDR1 SGHVS, CDR2 FNYEAQ. The CDR3 is 14 amino acids. The CDR3 here is CASSLRGFGAELFF. The CDR3 region has the DNA TGTGCCAGCAGCTTAAGGGGGTTTGGCGCGGAGCTGTTTTTT. Full variable domain (remainder filled in from reference TRBV7-6 and TRBJ2-2): GAGVSQSPRYKVTKRGQDVALRCDPISGHVSLYWYRQALGQGPEFLTYFNYEAQQDKSGLPNDRFSAERPEGSISTLTIQRTEQRDSAMYRCASSLRGFGAELFFGEGSRLTVL.

V usage is TRBV5-1 and J usage is TRBJ2-7, with 11 bases fitting TRBD2. CDR3 size: 14 residues. Trimming cost V 6 bases and J 5 bases; bases outside gene matches: 7. CDR1 and CDR2 (germline): SGHRS, YFSETQ. CDR3 protein: CASTLTSGNHEQYF. The CDR3 DNA sequence: TGCGCCAGCACCCTGACTAGCGGGAACCACGAGCAGTACTTC. Looking up the rest from reference TRBV5-1 and TRBJ2-7 gives the full variable domain: KAGVTQTPRYLIKTRGQQVTLSCSPISGHRSVSWYQQTPGQGLQFLFEYFSETQRNKGNFPGRFSGRQFSNSRSEMNVSTLELGDSALYLCASTLTSGNHEQYFGPGTRLTVT.

This chain joins TRBV12-3 or TRBV12-4 and TRBJ2-7; TRBD1 might be the D (5 bases). V was cut by 5 bases and J by 3 bases, with 8 bases left in between. The CDR3 has 12 residues. The DNA for the CDR3 is TGTGCCAGCAGTGCGGACAACTACGAGCAGTACTTC. Protein sequence: CASSADNYEQYF.

The gene calls are TRBV5-1 and TRBJ2-3; 15 positions match TRBD2. The CDR3 consists of 21 residues. Germline loops: CDR1 SGHRS, CDR2 YFSETQ. Losses at the gene ends were 1 base for V and 1 base for J; bases not matched to a gene: 13. The CDR3 bases are TGCGCCAGCAGCTTGTCATCCGGGACTAGCGGGGGGTCCCCCCGCACAGATACGCAGTATTTT. Amino acid sequence: CASSLSSGTSGGSPRTDTQYF. Full variable domain (remainder filled in from reference TRBV5-1 and TRBJ2-3): KAGVTQTPRYLIKTRGQQVTLSCSPISGHRSVSWYQQTPGQGLQFLFEYFSETQRNKGNFPGRFSGRQFSNSRSEMNVSTLELGDSALYLCASSLSSGTSGGSPRTDTQYFGPGTRLTVL.

The chain links TRBV4-2 to TRBJ2-7; D perhaps matches TRBD2 (5 bases). The germline V gene has CDR1 LGHNA and CDR2 YNFKEQ. This CDR3 has 15 amino acids. V lost 4 bases and J 2 bases, leaving 15 bases between the germline ends. The DNA of the CDR3 is TGTGCCAGCAGCCCTGACCCGAAGAGGGCCTACGAGCAGTACTTC. Translating it yields CASSPDPKRAYEQYF.

V gene TRBV28 combines with J gene TRBJ1-2; a possible D gene is TRBD1 (6 bases). CDR3 size: 14 residues. Germline V gene lookup returns CDR1 MDHEN and CDR2 SYDVKM. The V and J ends lost 6 bases and 6 bases respectively, with 17 bases between them. CDR3: CASRNSDSPHGYTF. The CDR3 DNA is TGTGCCAGCAGGAATTCGGACAGTCCTCATGGCTACACCTTC.

This rearrangement joins TRBV24-1 to TRBJ2-5; 10 bases match TRBD1. This CDR3 spans 18 amino acids. Trimming removed 4 bases from V and 2 bases from J; junction bases left unmatched: 12. The germline V gene encodes CDR1 KGHDR and CDR2 SFDVKD. The CDR3 region has the DNA TGTGCCACCAGTGACCCCCCGGGACAGGGGAGTAATCAAGAGACCCAGTACTTC. Protein sequence: CATSDPPGQGSNQETQYF.

This chain connects TRBV2 to TRBJ2-1; D possibly corresponds to TRBD1 (5 bases). This CDR3 comprises 12 residues. Trimming took off 7 bases at V and 8 bases at J, with 12 bases between the two ends. Per germline, CDR1 SNHLY and CDR2 FYNNEI. CDR3 DNA: TGTGCCAGCACCCCCGACAGTGATGAGCAGTTCTTC. Protein: CASTPDSDEQFF.

This clone was picked up a small number of times. V is TRBV7-2 and J is TRBJ1-3; D gene ambiguous. The CDR3 loop spans 16 amino acids. Deletions cut 2 bases from V and 3 bases from J, with 14 bases between. The V gene's germline CDR1 is SGHTA and CDR2 FQGNSA. The CDR3 loop reads CASSLLGGRYGNTIYF. Written as DNA, the CDR3 is TGTGCCAGCAGCTTACTTGGAGGGCGTTATGGAAACACCATATATTTT. Supplemented by reference TRBV7-2 and TRBJ1-3, the full variable domain reads GAGVSQSPSNKVTEKGKDVELRCDPISGHTALYWYRQSLGQGLEFLIYFQGNSAPDKSGLPSDRFSAERTGGSVSTLTIQRTQQEDSAVYLCASSLLGGRYGNTIYFGEGSWLTVV.

The chain combines TRBV29-1 with TRBJ2-5; the D gene is possibly TRBD2 (6 bases). The CDR3 runs 15 residues. V lost 2 bases and J lost 2, with 15 bases in between. Germline lookup yields CDR1 SQVTM and CDR2 ANQGSEA. CDR3 sequence (DNA): TGCAGCGTTGAACGGGGGAGGATCCCTCAAGAGACCCAGTACTTC. Translated, it gives CSVERGRIPQETQYF.

This chain connects TRBV30 to TRBJ2-1; 8 bases fit TRBD2. CDR3 size: 14 residues. The V gene's germline CDR1 is GTSNPN and CDR2 SVGIG (reference sequence). V shed 4 bases, J shed 5 bases, and the junction held 7 bases outside the gene matches. CDR3 protein: CAWIRDGGDNEQFF. The CDR3 region has the DNA TGTGCCTGGATTCGGGACGGGGGGGACAATGAGCAGTTCTTC. The variable domain in full, with the rest retrieved from reference TRBV30 and TRBJ2-1, is SQTIHQWPATLVQPVGSPLSLECTVEGTSNPNLYWYRQAAGRGLQLLFYSVGIGQISSEVPQNLSASRPQDRQFILSSKKLLLSDSGFYLCAWIRDGGDNEQFFGPGTRLTVL.

V is TRBV28 and J is TRBJ1-1; D possibly corresponds to TRBD1 (5 bases). The V and J ends lost 2 bases and 4 bases respectively, with 11 bases between them. This CDR3 has 14 amino acids. CDR1 and CDR2 (germline): MDHEN, SYDVKM. The CDR3 DNA sequence: TGTGCCAGCAGTTTAATAGCAAGGGGCACTGAAGCTTTCTTT. As protein: CASSLIARGTEAFF.

The chain employs TRBV5-1 and TRBJ2-7; D possibly corresponds to TRBD2 (6 bases). Germline-derived CDR1 and CDR2 are SGHRS and YFSETQ. The germline V and J ends were trimmed by 0 bases and 4 bases, with 11 bases remaining between them. The CDR3 covers 14 residues. The CDR3 reads CASSLAAGIYEQYF. The CDR3 DNA is TGCGCCAGCAGCTTGGCCGCGGGAATTTACGAGCAGTACTTC.

The gene calls are TRBV28 and TRBJ2-5; D uncertain. V dropped 3 bases and J dropped 4 bases, with 18 bases sitting between them. Germline-derived CDR1 and CDR2 are MDHEN and SYDVKM. This CDR3 region has 16 residues. This CDR3 reads CASSFLTRLEAETQYF. CDR3 coding DNA: TGTGCCAGCAGTTTCTTAACACGACTTGAGGCAGAGACCCAGTACTTC. Based on the CDR3 plus reference TRBV28 and TRBJ2-5, the full variable domain is DVKVTQSSRYLVKRTGEKVFLECVQDMDHENMFWYRQDPGLGLRLIYFSYDVKMKEKGDIPEGYSVSREKKERFSLILESASTNQTSMYLCASSFLTRLEAETQYFGPGTRLLVL.

This chain joins TRBV2 and TRBJ1-2, with D perhaps matching TRBD1 (5 bases). Per germline, CDR1 SNHLY and CDR2 FYNNEI. The CDR3 extends over 14 amino acids. V lost 3 bases, J lost 0 bases, and 8 bases lay in between. This CDR3 is CASSETAPNYGYTF. The CDR3 DNA reads as TGTGCCAGCAGTGAGACAGCCCCTAACTATGGCTACACCTTC. Combining the CDR3 with reference TRBV2 and TRBJ1-2 gives the whole variable domain EPEVTQTPSHQVTQMGQEVILRCVPISNHLYFYWYRQILGQKVEFLVSFYNNEISEKSEIFDDQFSVERPDGSNFTLKIRSTKLEDSAMYFCASSETAPNYGYTFGSGTRLTVV.

The chain is built from TRBV2 and TRBJ1-1, with a tentative D call TRBD1 (6 bases). Trimming stripped 10 bases from V and 4 bases from J, with 10 bases between. This CDR3 is built from 11 residues. Germline CDR1 and CDR2: SNHLY and FYNNEI. The CDR3 is CANEQGTEAFF. In DNA, the CDR3 is TGTGCCAACGAACAGGGCACTGAAGCTTTCTTT.

The chain carries TRBV30 and TRBJ2-5; 8 bases match TRBD1. The J segment lost 4 bases and the V segment lost 3 bases, leaving 7 bases of the junction unmatched. CDR3 size: 14 residues. CDR1 and CDR2 (germline): GTSNPN, SVGIG (reference sequence). The CDR3 bases are TGTGCCTGGAGCCTGGACAGGGAGTTAGAGACCCAGTACTTC. Its translation: CAWSLDRELETQYF.